The clone carrying this TCR beta chain was detected a few times. The sample has other DNA sequences that encode this CDR3 too. The data stem from a study of blood T cell repertoires in COVID-19. Study in general: The United States, Italy and Spain were the sources of the acute and convalescent COVID-19 samples. PBMCs, B-cell-depleted T cells, or T cells provided the cDNA or gDNA that made up the material.

Trimming removed 4 bases from V and 4 bases from J; junction bases left unmatched: 8. The CDR3 is 16 residues long. The germline V gene has CDR1 SGHRS and CDR2 YFSETQ. Methods used by the authors: The assay estimated nucleated cells by amplifying reference gene primers. The data were produced by immunoSEQ multiplex PCR, yet TCRdb's version contains in-frame clones alone and is incomplete. Clone size and V and J calls were adopted from that table, with D and trimming inferred from the DNA. The profile shows 95,000 to 110,000 clones, approximately 88% of them singletons. The sample taken for sequencing was peripheral blood. The chain is built from TRBV5-1 and TRBJ2-2; the match to TRBD2 covers 9 bases. The sequence was obtained from a man aged 40-49 years with active or convalescent COVID-19. The DNA for the CDR3 is TGCGCCAGCAGCCTAGGCGCGGGGGGGGCCACCGGGGAGCTGTTTTTT. Protein sequence: CASSLGAGGATGELFF.